The 15 T cell receptor beta chains presented below share a single source sample, sequenced in a study of OX40 agonist ivuxolimab in advanced cancers. Sequencing was performed with immunoSEQ multiplex PCR; in TCRdb, only in-frame clones are kept and a portion is missing. Altogether tens of thousands of clones are present, just under 80% being singletons, with the ten largest covering roughly 4.9%. The sample consisted of CD4+ or CD8+ T cells sorted from blood, taken in a trial of the OX40 agonist ivuxolimab. These TCRs come from an adult with an advanced solid tumor such as melanoma, head and neck, liver or kidney cancer.

The chain employs TRBV5-1 and TRBJ2-3; 11 bases agree with TRBD2. Germline lookup yields CDR1 SGHRS and CDR2 YFSETQ. The trim removed 0 bases at V and 2 bases at J, leaving 11 bases unmatched. This CDR3 contains 19 residues. Here the CDR3 reads CASSLAKSSGGQITDTQYF. The CDR3 nucleotides read TGCGCCAGCAGCTTGGCCAAGTCTAGCGGGGGGCAAATCACAGATACGCAGTATTTT.

V and J are TRBV7-2 and TRBJ1-4; no clear D gene. CDR1 and CDR2 from the germline V gene are SGHTA and FQGNSA. Trimming shortened V by 1 base and J by 5 bases, and 11 bases separated the two germline ends. CDR3 length equals 15 residues. The CDR3 DNA reads as TGTGCCAGCAGCTTAGTCCCTACCCCGAATGAAAAACTGTTTTTT. It is translated as CASSLVPTPNEKLFF.

By its share, this clone is medium-sized. The chain is built from TRBV18 and TRBJ1-2, with 8 nucleotides matching TRBD1. Germline V gene data show CDR1 as KGHSH and CDR2 as LQKENI. The CDR3 sequence is 14 residues long. V gave up 2 bases and J gave up 1 base; unmatched junction bases: 0. The CDR3 sequence is CASSPGQGNYGYTF. The CDR3 DNA sequence: TGTGCCAGCTCACCAGGACAGGGTAACTATGGCTACACCTTC.

In its sample, this clone was seen a few times. This sequence joins TRBV5-1 and TRBJ1-1; D is undetermined. Per germline, CDR1 SGHRS and CDR2 YFSETQ. The germline V and J ends were trimmed by 4 bases and 0 bases, with 4 bases remaining between them. CDR3 length: 12 residues. The CDR3 sequence is CASSDLNTEAFF. The CDR3 DNA follows: TGCGCCAGCAGCGACTTGAACACTGAAGCTTTCTTT.

Only a few counts were recorded for this clone. J is TRBJ2-3 and V is TRBV7-2; TRBD2 matches at 10 bases. V was pared by 5 bases and J by 3 bases, with 5 bases of the junction left unmatched. The length of the CDR3 is 15 residues. CDR1 and CDR2 (germline): SGHTA, FQGNSA. The CDR3 region has the DNA TGTGCCAGCAGCCCCGAGGGACTAGCGACAGATACGCAGTATTTT. It is translated as CASSPEGLATDTQYF.

The chain is built from TRBV2 and TRBJ1-2; no firm D call. The CDR3 covers 16 residues. V lost 7 bases, J lost 3 bases, and 21 bases lay in between. Germline CDR1 reads SNHLY; CDR2 reads FYNNEI. In nucleotides, the CDR3 is TGTGCCAGCAAGGGAGAACCCCAGACCGAGCACTATGGCTACACCTTC. This gives the protein CASKGEPQTEHYGYTF.

On this clone: An end of the junction differs from the germline gene, which may be a read error. The rearrangement uses TRBV4-1 and TRBJ1-5, with 12 nucleotides matching TRBD1. The CDR3 runs 15 residues. CDR1 and CDR2 from the germline V gene are MGHRA and YSYEKL. In DNA form, the CDR3 reads TGTGCCAGCAGCCAGGGACAGGGGGCGAATCAGCCCCAGCATTTT. This sequence encodes CASSQGQGANQPQHF.

This clone was found once. The chain joins TRBV12-5 to TRBJ2-5; D may be TRBD1 (5 bases). The germline CDR1 and CDR2 sequences are LGHNT and FRNRAP. V was trimmed by 5 bases and J by 5 bases, leaving 12 bases between them. The CDR3 runs to 13 residues. DNA for the CDR3: TGTGCTAGTGGTGGACATCCTAGGGAGACCCAGTACTTC. Encoded protein: CASGGHPRETQYF.

The V and J genes are TRBV5-1 and TRBJ1-1; TRBD1 might be the D (5 bases). The CDR3 extends over 15 amino acids. V gave up 3 bases and J gave up 6 bases, with 18 bases separating them. CDR1 is SGHRS and CDR2 is YFSETQ in the germline V gene. The CDR3 region has the DNA TGCGCCAGCAGCTCTACTCAGGGTGGAGGGGCTGAAGCTTTCTTT. The encoded protein is CASSSTQGGGAEAFF. The full variable domain, completed using reference TRBV5-1 and TRBJ1-1, is KAGVTQTPRYLIKTRGQQVTLSCSPISGHRSVSWYQQTPGQGLQFLFEYFSETQRNKGNFPGRFSGRQFSNSRSEMNVSTLELGDSALYLCASSSTQGGGAEAFFGQGTRLTVV.

In DNA form, the CDR3 reads TGTGCCAGCTCACCAAGAAGGTCAATGAACACTGAAGCTTTCTTT. Translated: CASSPRRSMNTEAFF. The J gene is TRBJ1-1, the V gene TRBV18; the D is unclear. V shed 2 bases and J shed 0 bases, with 10 bases lying between them. CDR1 and CDR2 from the germline V gene are KGHSH and LQKENI. The CDR3 is 15 amino acids.

This chain uses TRBV30 with TRBJ1-5, with 9 bases identical to TRBD1. Looked up from germline, CDR1 is GTSNPN and CDR2 is SVGIG (reference sequence). The CDR3 spans 16 residues. J lost 0 bases, V lost 2 bases, and 5 bases had no gene match. The DNA of the CDR3 is TGTGCCTGGAGTAAAGGGACAGGGTATAGCAATCAGCCCCAGCATTTT. Amino acids: CAWSKGTGYSNQPQHF.

This clone is deemed medium-sized. The genes are TRBV29-1 and TRBJ2-7; D perhaps matches TRBD1 (6 bases). The germline V and J ends were trimmed by 6 bases and 2 bases, with 14 bases remaining between them. This CDR3 comprises 13 residues. In germline, CDR1 is SQVTM, CDR2 ANQGSEA. The CDR3 coding sequence is TGCAGCGTGGACAGCTCATCAACCTACGAGCAGTACTTC. Protein: CSVDSSSTYEQYF.

The CDR3 DNA is TGTGCCAGCAGCGTAGAGGCACCGGGCCACCAGTTTTCTTATGGCTACACCTTC. As protein: CASSVEAPGHQFSYGYTF. V gene TRBV9 combines with J gene TRBJ1-2; D is ambiguous. V was clipped by 0 bases and J by 5 bases, with 23 bases between them. Germline CDR1 SGDLS, CDR2 YYNGEE. The CDR3 is made up of 18 amino acids.

The V gene is TRBV18, the J gene TRBJ2-1; TRBD2 matches 14 bases. The CDR3 totals 19 residues. CDR1 and CDR2 (germline): KGHSH, LQKENI. V gave up 3 bases and J gave up 0 bases; unmatched junction bases: 7. The CDR3 DNA reads TGTGCCAGCTCACCCCGAGGACTAGCGGGAGGTCTCTCCTACAATGAGCAGTTCTTC. It specifies CASSPRGLAGGLSYNEQFF.

DNA for the CDR3: TGCGCCAGCAGCGTGAGCGGGACAGGGGCCTACGAGCAGTACTTC. Its translation: CASSVSGTGAYEQYF. The rearrangement uses TRBV5-1 and TRBJ2-7, with TRBD1 matching over 10 bases. The CDR3 length is 15 residues. The V gene end was trimmed by 4 bases and the J gene end by 2 bases; junction bases not matched to a gene: 6. Per germline, CDR1 SGHRS and CDR2 YFSETQ. The whole variable domain, filled in from reference TRBV5-1 and TRBJ2-7, reads KAGVTQTPRYLIKTRGQQVTLSCSPISGHRSVSWYQQTPGQGLQFLFEYFSETQRNKGNFPGRFSGRQFSNSRSEMNVSTLELGDSALYLCASSVSGTGAYEQYFGPGTRLTVT.